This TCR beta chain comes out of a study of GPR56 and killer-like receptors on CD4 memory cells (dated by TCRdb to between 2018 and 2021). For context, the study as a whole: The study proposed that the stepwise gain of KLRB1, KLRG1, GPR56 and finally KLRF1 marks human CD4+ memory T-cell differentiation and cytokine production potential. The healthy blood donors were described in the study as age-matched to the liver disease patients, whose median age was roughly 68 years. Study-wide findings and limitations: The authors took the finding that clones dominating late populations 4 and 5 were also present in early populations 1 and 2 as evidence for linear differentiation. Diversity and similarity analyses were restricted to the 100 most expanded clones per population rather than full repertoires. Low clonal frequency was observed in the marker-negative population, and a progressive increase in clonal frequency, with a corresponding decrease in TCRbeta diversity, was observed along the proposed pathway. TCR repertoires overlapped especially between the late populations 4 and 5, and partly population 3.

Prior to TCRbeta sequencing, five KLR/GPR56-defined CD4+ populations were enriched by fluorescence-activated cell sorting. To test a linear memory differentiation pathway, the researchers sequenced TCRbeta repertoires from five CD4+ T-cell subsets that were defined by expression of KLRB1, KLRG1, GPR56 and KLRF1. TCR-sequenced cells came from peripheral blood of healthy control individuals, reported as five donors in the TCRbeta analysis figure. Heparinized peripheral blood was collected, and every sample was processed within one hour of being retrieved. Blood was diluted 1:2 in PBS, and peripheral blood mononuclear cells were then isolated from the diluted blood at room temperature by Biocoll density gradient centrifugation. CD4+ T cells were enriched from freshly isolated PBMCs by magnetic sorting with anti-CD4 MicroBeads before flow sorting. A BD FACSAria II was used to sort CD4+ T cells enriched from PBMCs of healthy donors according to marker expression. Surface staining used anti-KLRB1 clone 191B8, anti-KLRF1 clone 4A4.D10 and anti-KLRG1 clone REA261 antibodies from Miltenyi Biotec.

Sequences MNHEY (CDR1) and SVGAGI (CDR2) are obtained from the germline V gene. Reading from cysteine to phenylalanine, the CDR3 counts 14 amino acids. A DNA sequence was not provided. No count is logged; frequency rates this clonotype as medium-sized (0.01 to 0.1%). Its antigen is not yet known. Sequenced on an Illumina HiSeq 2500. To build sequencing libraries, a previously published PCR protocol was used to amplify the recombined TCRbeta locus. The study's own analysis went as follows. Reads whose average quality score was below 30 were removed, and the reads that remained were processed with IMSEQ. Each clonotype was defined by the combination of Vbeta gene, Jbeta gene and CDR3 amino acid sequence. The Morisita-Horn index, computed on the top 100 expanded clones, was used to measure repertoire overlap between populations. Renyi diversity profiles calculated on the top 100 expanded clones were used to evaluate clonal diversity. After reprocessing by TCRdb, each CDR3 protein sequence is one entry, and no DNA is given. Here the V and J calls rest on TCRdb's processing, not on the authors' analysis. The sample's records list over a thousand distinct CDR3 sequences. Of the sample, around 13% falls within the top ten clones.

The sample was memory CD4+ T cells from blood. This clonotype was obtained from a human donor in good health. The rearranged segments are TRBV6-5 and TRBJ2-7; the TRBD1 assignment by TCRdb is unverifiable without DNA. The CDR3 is CASSDYRGRFEQYF.